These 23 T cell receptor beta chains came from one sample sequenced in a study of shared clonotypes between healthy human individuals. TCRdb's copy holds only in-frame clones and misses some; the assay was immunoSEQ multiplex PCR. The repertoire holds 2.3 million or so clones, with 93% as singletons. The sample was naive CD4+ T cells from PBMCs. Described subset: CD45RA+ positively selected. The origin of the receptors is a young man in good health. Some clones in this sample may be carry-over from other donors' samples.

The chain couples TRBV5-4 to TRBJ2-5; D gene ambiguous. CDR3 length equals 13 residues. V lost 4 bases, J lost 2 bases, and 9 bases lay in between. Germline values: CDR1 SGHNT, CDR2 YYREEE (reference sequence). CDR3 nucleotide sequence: TGTGCCAGCAGCATCAGGCAACAAGAGACCCAGTACTTC. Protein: CASSIRQQETQYF.

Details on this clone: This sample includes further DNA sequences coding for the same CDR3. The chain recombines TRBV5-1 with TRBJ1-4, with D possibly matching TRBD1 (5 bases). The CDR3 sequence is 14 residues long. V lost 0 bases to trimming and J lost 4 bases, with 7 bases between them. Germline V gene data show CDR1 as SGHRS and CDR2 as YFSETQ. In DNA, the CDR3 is TGCGCCAGCAGCTTGGGACAGATTAATGAAAAACTGTTTTTT. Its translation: CASSLGQINEKLFF.

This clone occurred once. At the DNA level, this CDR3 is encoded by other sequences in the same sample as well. The DNA for the CDR3 is TGTGCCAGCAGCCCGGTGGGACTAGCGTCAGATACGCAGTATTTT. It is translated as CASSPVGLASDTQYF. This rearrangement joins TRBV28 to TRBJ2-3; 10 nucleotides line up with TRBD2. Germline values: CDR1 MDHEN, CDR2 SYDVKM. The CDR3 covers 15 residues. V dropped 6 bases and J dropped 4; count of bases not matched to a gene: 7.

CDR3 in amino acids: CASSWGPSTEQYF. In DNA, the CDR3 is TGTGCCAGCAGTTGGGGACCGTCTACCGAGCAGTACTTC. V usage is TRBV27 and J usage is TRBJ2-7; D tentatively reads TRBD1 or TRBD2 (5 bases each). Germline CDR1 and CDR2: MNHEY and SMNVEV (reference sequence). Trimming removed 4 bases from V and 6 bases from J, with 13 bases in between. CDR3 size: 13 residues.

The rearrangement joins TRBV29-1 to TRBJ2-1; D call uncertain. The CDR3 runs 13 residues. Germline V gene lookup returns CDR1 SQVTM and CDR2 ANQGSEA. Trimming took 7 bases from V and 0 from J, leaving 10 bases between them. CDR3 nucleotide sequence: TGCAGCGACGTCGAGAGCTCCTACAATGAGCAGTTCTTC. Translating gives CSDVESSYNEQFF.

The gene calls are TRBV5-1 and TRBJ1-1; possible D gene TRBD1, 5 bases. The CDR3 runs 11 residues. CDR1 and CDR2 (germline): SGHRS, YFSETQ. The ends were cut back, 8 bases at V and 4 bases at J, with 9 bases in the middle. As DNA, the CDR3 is TGCGCCAGTACGGGGGGCACTGAAGCTTTCTTT. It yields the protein CASTGGTEAFF.

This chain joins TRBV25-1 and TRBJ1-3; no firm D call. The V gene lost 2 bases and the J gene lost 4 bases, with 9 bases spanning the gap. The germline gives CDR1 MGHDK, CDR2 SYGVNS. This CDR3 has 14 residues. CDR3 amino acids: CASSEHRPGNTIYF. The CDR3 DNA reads TGTGCCAGCAGTGAACACAGACCGGGAAACACCATATATTTT.

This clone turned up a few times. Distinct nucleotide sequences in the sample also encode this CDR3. CDR3 nucleotides: TGCAGTGCCCGGAACACTGAAGCTTTCTTT. Its translation is CSARNTEAFF. The chain combines TRBV20-1 with TRBJ1-1; unclear D gene. V was clipped by 6 bases and J by 1 base, with 3 bases between them. CDR1 is DFQATT, CDR2 SNEGSKA, per germline (reference sequence). The CDR3 spans 10 residues.

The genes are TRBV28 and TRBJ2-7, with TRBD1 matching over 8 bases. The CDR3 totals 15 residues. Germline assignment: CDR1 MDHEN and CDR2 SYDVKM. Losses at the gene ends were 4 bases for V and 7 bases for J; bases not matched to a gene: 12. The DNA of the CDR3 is TGTGCCAGCAGTTCCTCCGGGACAGGATACTGGGAGCAGTACTTC. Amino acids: CASSSSGTGYWEQYF. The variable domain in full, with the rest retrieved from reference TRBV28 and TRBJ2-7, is DVKVTQSSRYLVKRTGEKVFLECVQDMDHENMFWYRQDPGLGLRLIYFSYDVKMKEKGDIPEGYSVSREKKERFSLILESASTNQTSMYLCASSSSGTGYWEQYFGPGTRLTVT.

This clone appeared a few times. CDR3 in amino acids: CASSLARERTEAFF. The CDR3, as DNA: TGCGCCAGCAGCTTGGCCAGGGAGAGGACTGAAGCTTTCTTT. This chain connects TRBV5-1 to TRBJ1-1, with D possibly being TRBD1 (5 bases). V dropped 0 bases and J dropped 5 bases, with 11 bases sitting between them. Germline V CDR1 and CDR2: SGHRS, YFSETQ. The CDR3 is made up of 14 amino acids. The variable domain in full, completed from reference TRBV5-1 and TRBJ1-1, reads KAGVTQTPRYLIKTRGQQVTLSCSPISGHRSVSWYQQTPGQGLQFLFEYFSETQRNKGNFPGRFSGRQFSNSRSEMNVSTLELGDSALYLCASSLARERTEAFFGQGTRLTVV.

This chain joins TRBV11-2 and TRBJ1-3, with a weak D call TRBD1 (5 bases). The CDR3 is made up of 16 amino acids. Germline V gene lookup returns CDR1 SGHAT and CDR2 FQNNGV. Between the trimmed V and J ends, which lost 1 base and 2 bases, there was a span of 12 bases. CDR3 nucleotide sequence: TGTGCCAGCAGCTTAGTGGGGGGACTTGCTGGAAACACCATATATTTT. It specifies CASSLVGGLAGNTIYF.

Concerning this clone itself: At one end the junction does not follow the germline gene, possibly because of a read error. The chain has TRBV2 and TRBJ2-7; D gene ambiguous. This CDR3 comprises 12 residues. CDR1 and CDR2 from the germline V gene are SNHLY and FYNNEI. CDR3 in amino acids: CASREDFYEQYF. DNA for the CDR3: TGTGCCAGCAGGGAAGACTTCTACGAGCAGTACTTC.

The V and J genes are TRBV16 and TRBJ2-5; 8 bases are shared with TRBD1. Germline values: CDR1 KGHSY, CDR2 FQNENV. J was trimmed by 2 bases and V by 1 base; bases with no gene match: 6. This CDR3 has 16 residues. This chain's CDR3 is CASSQFDWTGQETQYF. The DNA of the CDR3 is TGTGCCAGCAGCCAATTTGATTGGACAGGGCAAGAGACCCAGTACTTC.

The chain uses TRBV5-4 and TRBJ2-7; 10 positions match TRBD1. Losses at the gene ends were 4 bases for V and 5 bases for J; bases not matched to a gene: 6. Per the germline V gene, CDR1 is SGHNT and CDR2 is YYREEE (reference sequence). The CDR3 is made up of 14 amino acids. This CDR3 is CASSRRDRGHEQYF. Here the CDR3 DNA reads TGTGCCAGCAGCCGCCGGGACAGGGGCCACGAGCAGTACTTC.

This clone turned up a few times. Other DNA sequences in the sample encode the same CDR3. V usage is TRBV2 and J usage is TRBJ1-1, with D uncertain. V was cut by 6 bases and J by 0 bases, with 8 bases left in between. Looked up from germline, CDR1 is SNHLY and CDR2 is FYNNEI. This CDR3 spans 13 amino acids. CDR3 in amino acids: CASSAQLNTEAFF. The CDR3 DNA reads TGTGCCAGCAGCGCACAGCTGAACACTGAAGCTTTCTTT.

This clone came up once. Written as DNA, the CDR3 is TGTGCCTGGAACAGGGGCCGAAACATTCAGTACTTC. Its protein product is CAWNRGRNIQYF. This sequence joins TRBV30 and TRBJ2-4, with 7 nucleotides matching TRBD1. The CDR3 is 12 amino acids. The germline V gene has CDR1 GTSNPN and CDR2 SVGIG (reference sequence). Germline trimming cut 4 bases from V and 6 bases from J; bases unmatched to any gene: 3.

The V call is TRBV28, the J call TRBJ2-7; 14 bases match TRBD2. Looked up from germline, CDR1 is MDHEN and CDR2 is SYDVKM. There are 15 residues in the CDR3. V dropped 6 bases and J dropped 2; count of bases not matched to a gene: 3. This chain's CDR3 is CASRVGLAGAYEQYF. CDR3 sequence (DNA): TGTGCCAGCAGAGTGGGACTAGCGGGAGCCTACGAGCAGTACTTC. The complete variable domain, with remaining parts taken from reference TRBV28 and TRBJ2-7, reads DVKVTQSSRYLVKRTGEKVFLECVQDMDHENMFWYRQDPGLGLRLIYFSYDVKMKEKGDIPEGYSVSREKKERFSLILESASTNQTSMYLCASRVGLAGAYEQYFGPGTRLTVT.

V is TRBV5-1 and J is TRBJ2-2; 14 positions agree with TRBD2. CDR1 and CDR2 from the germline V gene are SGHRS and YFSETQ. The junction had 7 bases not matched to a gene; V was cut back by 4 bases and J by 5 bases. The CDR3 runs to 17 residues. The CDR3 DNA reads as TGCGCCAGCAGCGGGGGACTAGCGGGAGTCGGTACCGGGGAGCTGTTTTTT. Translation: CASSGGLAGVGTGELFF.

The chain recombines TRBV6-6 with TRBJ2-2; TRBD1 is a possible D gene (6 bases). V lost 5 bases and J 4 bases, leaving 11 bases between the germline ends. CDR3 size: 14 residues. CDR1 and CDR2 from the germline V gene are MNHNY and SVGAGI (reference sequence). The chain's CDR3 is CASSKQGTTGELFF. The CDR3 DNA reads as TGTGCCAGCAGTAAACAGGGAACCACCGGGGAGCTGTTTTTT.

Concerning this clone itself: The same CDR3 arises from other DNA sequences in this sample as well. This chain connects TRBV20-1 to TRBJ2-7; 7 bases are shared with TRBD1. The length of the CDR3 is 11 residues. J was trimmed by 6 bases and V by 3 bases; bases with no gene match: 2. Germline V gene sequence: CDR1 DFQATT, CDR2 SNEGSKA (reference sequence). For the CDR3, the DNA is TGCAGTGCTAGTGACAGGGCCGAGCAGTACTTC. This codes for CSASDRAEQYF.

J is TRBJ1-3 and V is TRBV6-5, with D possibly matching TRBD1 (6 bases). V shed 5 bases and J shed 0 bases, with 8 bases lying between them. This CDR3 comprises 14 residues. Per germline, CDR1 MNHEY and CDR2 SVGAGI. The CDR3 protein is CASSRQVSGNTIYF. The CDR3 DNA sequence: TGTGCCAGCAGTCGACAGGTCTCTGGAAACACCATATATTTT.

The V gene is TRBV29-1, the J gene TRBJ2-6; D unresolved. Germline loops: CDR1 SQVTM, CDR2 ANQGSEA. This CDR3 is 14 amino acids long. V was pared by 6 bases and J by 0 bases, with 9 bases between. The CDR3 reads CSVVEYSGANVLTF. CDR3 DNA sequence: TGCAGCGTCGTGGAGTACTCTGGGGCCAACGTCCTGACTTTC.

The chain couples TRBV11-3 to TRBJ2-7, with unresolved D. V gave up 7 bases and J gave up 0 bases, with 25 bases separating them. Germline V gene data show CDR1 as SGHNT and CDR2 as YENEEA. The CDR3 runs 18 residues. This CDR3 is CASIHGRLPLRSSYEQYF. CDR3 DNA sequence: TGTGCCAGCATCCACGGACGCCTACCATTAAGGAGCTCCTACGAGCAGTACTTC.